These 25 T cell receptor beta chains share one sample of origin, sequenced in a study of blood T cell repertoires in COVID-19. Assay: immunoSEQ multiplex PCR; the TCRdb copy retains only in-frame clones and omits some. The sample holds approximately 260,000 clones, 85% to 90% seen once. Sequencing used PBMCs or T cells enriched from blood (not recorded which). The receptors derive from a woman aged 55-69 years who had recovered from COVID-19.

The rearrangement uses TRBV12-3 or TRBV12-4 and TRBJ2-7; a possible D gene is TRBD2 (6 bases). Between the trimmed V and J ends, which lost 10 bases and 2 bases, there was a span of 15 bases. The CDR3 has 13 amino acids. The CDR3: CATSTGETYEQYF. The CDR3 nucleotides are TGTGCCACCTCGACGGGGGAGACCTACGAGCAGTACTTC.

V usage is TRBV3-1 (or the pseudogene TRBV3-2) and J usage is TRBJ2-2; possible D gene TRBD2, 7 bases. V was pared by 3 bases and J by 3 bases, with 11 bases between. CDR3 length: 15 amino acids. Per germline, CDR1 LGHDT and CDR2 YNNKEL (reference sequence). The CDR3 DNA follows: TGTGCCAGCAGCCAGGGGGGGCAGTACACCGGGGAGCTGTTTTTT. Translating it yields CASSQGGQYTGELFF.

The chain carries TRBV28 and TRBJ1-5; the D is unclear. Germline CDR1 MDHEN, CDR2 SYDVKM. The CDR3 has 12 residues. V was trimmed by 1 base and J by 7 bases, leaving 5 bases between them. CDR3 DNA: TGTGCCAGCAGTTTATTCCAGCAGCCCCAGCATTTT. As protein: CASSLFQQPQHF.

This clone came up once. This chain links TRBV10-3 with TRBJ2-2, with TRBD1 matching over 10 bases. V lost 6 bases and J lost 0; bases outside the gene matches: 7. Germline V lookup: CDR1 ENHRY, CDR2 SYGVKD. This CDR3 region has 17 residues. CDR3 DNA: TGTGCCATCAGGCCGGGACAGGGGTCATCGAACACCGGGGAGCTGTTTTTT. This codes for CAIRPGQGSSNTGELFF.

This clone is a singleton in its sample. The CDR3 DNA is TGCGCCAGCGGAGAGGGGGCAGGGGTGAACACTGAAGCTTTCTTT. Protein product: CASGEGAGVNTEAFF. The chain combines TRBV5-1 with TRBJ1-1, with 7 bases matching TRBD1. The V gene end was trimmed by 7 bases and the J gene end by 0 bases; junction bases not matched to a gene: 9. The CDR3 spans 15 residues. From germline, CDR1 is SGHRS and CDR2 YFSETQ.

This clone was detected only once. This sequence joins TRBV6-5 and TRBJ1-1; perhaps TRBD1 as D (6 bases). V lost 9 bases and J lost 4, with 12 bases in between. The germline CDR1 and CDR2 sequences are MNHEY and SVGAGI. The CDR3 is 12 amino acids. The CDR3 is CASVDSLTEAFF. The CDR3 DNA reads as TGTGCCAGTGTGGACAGCCTCACTGAAGCTTTCTTT.

The chain couples TRBV6-4 to TRBJ1-5; a weak D match, TRBD1 (5 bases). The CDR3 extends over 18 amino acids. Trimming removed 0 bases from V and 1 base from J, with 16 bases in between. Germline CDR1 is MRHNA and CDR2 is SNTAGT. The DNA of the CDR3 is TGTGCCAGCAGTGACTCGATAACTTTGGGGGGAAGCAATCAGCCCCAGCATTTT. Translated, it gives CASSDSITLGGSNQPQHF.

This chain connects TRBV11-1 to TRBJ1-1; 9 nucleotides match TRBD1. This CDR3 region has 14 residues. Germline-derived CDR1 and CDR2 are SGHAT and FQDESV (reference sequence). V gave up 10 bases and J gave up 4 bases; unmatched junction bases: 10. The CDR3 sequence is CAIPGQGLSTEAFF. The CDR3 DNA reads as TGTGCCATCCCGGGACAGGGATTGAGCACTGAAGCTTTCTTT.

This chain joins TRBV19 and TRBJ2-1; 12 bases line up with TRBD2. Trimming at V came to 6 bases and at J to 3 bases, leaving 3 bases not matched to a gene. The length of the CDR3 is 15 residues. Germline CDR1 reads LNHDA; CDR2 reads SQIVND (reference sequence). CDR3 nucleotide sequence: TGTGCCAGTAGGACGACTAGCGGGGGCTACAATGAGCAGTTCTTC. It specifies CASRTTSGGYNEQFF.

J is TRBJ1-6 and V is TRBV5-1; 7 nucleotides line up with TRBD1. J lost 5 bases, V lost 2 bases, and 7 bases had no gene match. This CDR3 is 16 amino acids long. Germline V gene data show CDR1 as SGHRS and CDR2 as YFSETQ. The CDR3, as DNA: TGCGCCAGCAGCTTTACTGGGGACAGAGATAATTCACCCCTCCACTTT. Protein sequence: CASSFTGDRDNSPLHF.

The chain uses TRBV7-9 and TRBJ2-2; D is ambiguous. The CDR3 has 17 residues. The germline gives CDR1 SEHNR, CDR2 FQNEAQ (reference sequence). Trimming took 6 bases from V and 1 from J, leaving 18 bases between them. The CDR3 protein is CASSPLPIRRNTGELFF. CDR3 in DNA: TGTGCCAGCAGTCCCTTACCTATACGAAGGAACACCGGGGAGCTGTTTTTT.

This chain uses TRBV11-1 with TRBJ1-4; TRBD1 is a possible D gene (5 bases). Per germline, CDR1 SGHAT and CDR2 FQDESV (reference sequence). The CDR3 runs 15 residues. V was pared by 0 bases and J by 9 bases, with 14 bases between. CDR3 amino acids: CASSLASGDAKKLFF. For the CDR3, the DNA is TGTGCCAGCAGCTTAGCGTCGGGGGACGCGAAAAAACTGTTTTTT.

This chain connects TRBV19 to TRBJ2-1; TRBD1 matches at 7 bases. V lost 7 bases, J lost 6 bases, and 9 bases stayed unmatched. Germline lookup yields CDR1 LNHDA and CDR2 SQIVND (reference sequence). The CDR3 covers 14 residues. The CDR3 DNA follows: TGTGCCAGTAATACCTTCGGACAGGTCAATGAGCAGTTCTTC. It specifies CASNTFGQVNEQFF. The whole variable domain, filled in from reference TRBV19 and TRBJ2-1, reads DGGITQSPKYLFRKEGQNVTLSCEQNLNHDAMYWYRQDPGQGLRLIYYSQIVNDFQKGDIAEGYSVSREKKESFPLTVTSAQKNPTAFYLCASNTFGQVNEQFFGPGTRLTVL.

V gene TRBV2 combines with J gene TRBJ1-3, with 8 bases aligning to TRBD1. In germline, CDR1 is SNHLY, CDR2 FYNNEI. V shed 7 bases, J shed 0 bases, and the junction held 8 bases outside the gene matches. This CDR3 is built from 16 residues. The chain's CDR3 is CASKSDRGASGNTIYF. CDR3 DNA sequence: TGTGCCAGCAAATCAGACAGGGGAGCCTCTGGAAACACCATATATTTT.

The CDR3 region is CASSQDSVRAEAFF. DNA for the CDR3: TGTGCCAGCAGCCAAGATTCTGTGCGGGCTGAAGCTTTCTTT. V and J are TRBV3-1 (or the pseudogene TRBV3-2) and TRBJ1-1; D not certain. The germline CDR1 and CDR2 sequences are LGHDT and YNNKEL (reference sequence). This CDR3 contains 14 residues. V lost 0 bases and J 6 bases, leaving 11 bases between the germline ends.

This clone showed up just once. This chain links TRBV5-1 with TRBJ2-3; D unclear. The CDR3 has 14 residues. V was clipped by 0 bases and J by 9 bases, with 14 bases between them. CDR1 and CDR2 (germline): SGHRS, YFSETQ. CDR3 residues: CASSLAPQDGTQYF. For the CDR3, the DNA is TGCGCCAGCAGCTTGGCCCCGCAGGATGGGACGCAGTATTTT.

The count of this clone is one. V is TRBV19 and J is TRBJ2-2; 9 positions match TRBD1. Germline CDR1 reads LNHDA; CDR2 reads SQIVND (reference sequence). V lost 7 bases, J lost 5 bases, and 5 bases stayed unmatched. The CDR3 consists of 14 residues. In nucleotides, the CDR3 is TGTGCCAGTAAGGGACAGGGATTAACCGGGGAGCTGTTTTTT. Amino acids: CASKGQGLTGELFF.

CDR3 in amino acids: CASSPRGWMDTEAFF. The CDR3 DNA reads TGTGCCAGCAGCCCGCGGGGGTGGATGGACACTGAAGCTTTCTTT. The J gene is TRBJ1-1, the V gene TRBV9, with D perhaps TRBD1 (5 bases). CDR1 and CDR2 from the germline V gene are SGDLS and YYNGEE. Trimming took off 4 bases at V and 3 bases at J, with 16 bases between the two ends. This CDR3 has 15 residues.

This chain joins TRBV28 and TRBJ2-7; TRBD1 might be the D (6 bases). The length of the CDR3 is 14 residues. V was clipped by 6 bases and J by 6 bases, with 18 bases between them. Germline V gene sequence: CDR1 MDHEN, CDR2 SYDVKM. CDR3: CASRNTGKFGEQYF. DNA for the CDR3: TGTGCCAGCAGAAATACAGGGAAGTTTGGCGAGCAGTACTTC.

The chain couples TRBV5-1 to TRBJ2-2, with 7 bases aligning to TRBD2. Germline values: CDR1 SGHRS, CDR2 YFSETQ. The CDR3 length is 17 residues. The junction had 12 bases not matched to a gene; V was cut back by 0 bases and J by 7 bases. In DNA form, the CDR3 reads TGCGCCAGCAGCTTGGCCACTAGCGCGGGGCGGGACGGGGAGCTGTTTTTT. It encodes CASSLATSAGRDGELFF.

This sequence joins TRBV29-1 and TRBJ2-1, with D maybe TRBD1 (7 bases). This CDR3 comprises 13 residues. The V gene's germline CDR1 is SQVTM and CDR2 ANQGSEA. The V end was cut by 6 bases, the J end by 1 base, with 10 bases between. CDR3 coding DNA: TGCAGCGTGCAGGGGGGTTCCTACAATGAGCAGTTCTTC. Protein: CSVQGGSYNEQFF.

The rearrangement uses TRBV6-4 and TRBJ1-1, with D possibly TRBD1 on 5 matching bases. Per the germline V gene, CDR1 is MRHNA and CDR2 is SNTAGT. Trimming shortened V by 9 bases and J by 2 bases, and 13 bases separated the two germline ends. This CDR3 has 13 residues. CDR3 sequence (DNA): TGTGCCAGGGTGGCAGGGCCCAACACTGAAGCTTTCTTT. Its translation is CARVAGPNTEAFF.

V is TRBV5-1 and J is TRBJ1-4, with TRBD1 matching over 7 bases. The CDR3 loop spans 16 amino acids. Germline V lookup: CDR1 SGHRS, CDR2 YFSETQ. The J segment lost 7 bases and the V segment lost 4 bases, leaving 13 bases of the junction unmatched. CDR3 sequence: CASSSDRVGPSEKLFF. In DNA, the CDR3 is TGCGCCAGCAGCAGCGACAGGGTCGGTCCTAGTGAAAAACTGTTTTTT.

This clone was seen once. The DNA of the CDR3 is TGCAGCGTTTCTTTAGCGTCGACAGATACGCAGTATTTT. This translates into CSVSLASTDTQYF. This chain joins TRBV29-1 and TRBJ2-3; D perhaps matches TRBD2 (5 bases). Trimming pared 5 bases from V and 3 bases from J, leaving 12 bases between. This CDR3 spans 13 amino acids. CDR1 SQVTM and CDR2 ANQGSEA come from the germline V gene.

The CDR3 sequence is CASSFGGATDTQYF. The CDR3 DNA is TGTGCCAGCAGTTTTGGGGGGGCTACAGATACGCAGTATTTT. The chain uses TRBV28 and TRBJ2-3; D perhaps matches TRBD2 (7 bases). The CDR3 length is 14 residues. Germline V gene data show CDR1 as MDHEN and CDR2 as SYDVKM. V was pared by 3 bases and J by 3 bases, with 10 bases between.